This T cell receptor (beta chain) comes out of a study of blood T cells in healthy people across ages. This CDR3 has 12 amino acids. V lost 6 bases, J lost 2 bases, and 8 bases lay in between. The V gene's germline CDR1 is SQVTM and CDR2 ANQGSEA. A J-beta primer mix and a sample-barcoded 5' primer were used in a second PCR of roughly 6 to 11 cycles. TCRdb reanalysed the 5' RACE reads using MiXCR and keeps one entry per CDR3 protein. The sample has 800,000 or so distinct CDR3 sequences, about 59% seen once. This chain joins TRBV29-1 and TRBJ1-5; tentatively, D is TRBD1 (5 bases). The sequence was collected from a man aged 25-45 years in good health. The sequencing input was blood. CDR3 amino acids: CSVQGGNQPQHF. As DNA, the CDR3 is TGCAGCGTCCAGGGCGGCAATCAGCCCCAGCATTTT.